This T cell receptor beta chain was observed in a study of blood T cells in healthy people across ages. Study conclusions and caveats: A roughly linear fall in TCR beta diversity per million T cells was seen with increasing age. Lack of knowledge of donor CMV status possibly confounded expanded clonotype changes.

Peripheral blood samples of roughly 9.9 milliliters were drawn from each donor. Note on this clonotype: Its antigen is as yet unknown.

Sample-barcoded 5' priming and a J-beta primer mix drove a second PCR of roughly 7 to 11 cycles. Via MiXCR, TCRdb re-called the 5' RACE reads, giving one row per CDR3 protein. Of under 2 million distinct CDR3 sequences listed, about 31% are singletons. Germline CDR1 and CDR2: LGHDT and YNNKEL (reference sequence). The trim removed 4 bases at V and 2 bases at J, leaving 7 bases unmatched. The CDR3 loop spans 17 amino acids. The sequencing input was blood. This sequence was found in a woman aged 25 to 39 in good health. V is TRBV3-1 and J is TRBJ2-5, with 13 bases lining up with TRBD2. The CDR3 nucleotides are TGTGCCAGCAGCCGTACTAGCGGGGGGGCCGTACAAGAGACCCAGTACTTC. It translates to CASSRTSGGAVQETQYF.